This TCR beta chain was captured by sequencing in a study of cytomegalovirus exposure and HLA in healthy donors. About the study: There were 300 to 400 genotyped donors. Of these, 81% fell in the genetic ancestry cluster associated with self-reported Caucasian donors.

Researchers ran the PCR with 60 Vbeta and 13 Jbeta primers. Produced via immunoSEQ multiplex PCR; TCRdb's table is partial and in-frame only. Its clone listing holds 150,000 to 200,000 clones. Study conclusions and caveats: The authors listed 164 TCR beta chains as cytomegalovirus-associated. 16,951 TCR beta sequences were associated with HLA alleles at 0.05 false discovery rate in a later analysis. Most subjects' HLA-A and HLA-B alleles were reportedly predicted from TCR beta sequences.

Notes on this clone: Antigen unknown.

The origin of this receptor is a man in his thirties or forties in good health and CMV-seronegative. Sequenced material: PBMCs.

Written as DNA, the CDR3 is TGTGCCATCAAGGCAGCGAGCGGGAGATGGGCAGATACGCAGTATTTT. Encoded protein: CAIKAASGRWADTQYF. J is TRBJ2-3 and V is TRBV10-3; 8 bases fit TRBD2. V was pared by 7 bases and J by 4 bases, with 13 bases of the junction left unmatched. Germline CDR1 and CDR2: ENHRY and SYGVKD. This CDR3 spans 16 amino acids.